Shown below are 7 T cell receptor beta chains from a single sample sequenced in a study of T cell changes during pregnancy in multiple sclerosis. Measured with immunoSEQ multiplex PCR; TCRdb has only the in-frame clones, and not every one. The table records approximately 80,000 clones, 91% of them present only once. The sample here was PBMCs, taken in the first trimester of pregnancy. The receptors were gathered from a female donor in good health, serving as a control in a pregnancy study. Some clones in this sample may be carry-over from other donors' samples.

This chain links TRBV2 with TRBJ1-5, with 12 bases fitting TRBD1. CDR3 length: 15 amino acids. The V gene end was trimmed by 7 bases and the J gene end by 7 bases; junction bases not matched to a gene: 8. Germline loops: CDR1 SNHLY, CDR2 FYNNEI. CDR3 DNA sequence: TGTGCCAGCAATACCGGGACAGGGGGCGCGCAGCCCCAGCATTTT. Protein product: CASNTGTGGAQPQHF. Combining the CDR3 with reference TRBV2 and TRBJ1-5 gives the whole variable domain EPEVTQTPSHQVTQMGQEVILRCVPISNHLYFYWYRQILGQKVEFLVSFYNNEISEKSEIFDDQFSVERPDGSNFTLKIRSTKLEDSAMYFCASNTGTGGAQPQHFGDGTRLSIL.

The chain combines TRBV9 with TRBJ2-5; 9 bases agree with TRBD1. V lost 4 bases and J lost 4; bases outside the gene matches: 11. The CDR3 covers 16 residues. Germline-derived CDR1 and CDR2 are SGDLS and YYNGEE. For the CDR3, the DNA is TGTGCCAGCAGCCCCTACACCGGGACAGGGAGAGAGACCCAGTACTTC. This codes for CASSPYTGTGRETQYF.

This chain uses TRBV19 with TRBJ2-7; 8 nucleotides line up with TRBD1. The V gene's germline CDR1 is LNHDA and CDR2 SQIVND (reference sequence). V lost 3 bases to trimming and J lost 12 bases; unmatched junction nucleotides: 4. CDR3 length: 11 amino acids. DNA for the CDR3: TGTGCCAGTAGTATTGGACAGGGAATGTACTTC. Translating it yields CASSIGQGMYF.

This clone was observed once. The chain couples TRBV18 to TRBJ2-5; D might be TRBD2 (6 bases). The DNA end is more similar to TRBJ2-7, so the J call may be wrong. Germline CDR1 is KGHSH and CDR2 is LQKENI. This CDR3 spans 12 amino acids. CDR3: CATGRTTYEQYF. In DNA form, the CDR3 reads TGTGCCACAGGACGGACTACCTACGAGCAGTACTTC.

CDR3 in DNA: TGTGCCAGCAGCTTGGGACTGACGGGGGCCTACGAGCAGTACTTC. Protein product: CASSLGLTGAYEQYF. The chain has TRBV5-6 and TRBJ2-7; D is perhaps TRBD2 (6 bases). Germline values: CDR1 SGHDT, CDR2 YYEEEE. Trimming took 0 bases from V and 2 from J, leaving 12 bases between them. This CDR3 is built from 15 residues. The full variable domain, with the rest looked up from reference TRBV5-6 and TRBJ2-7, is DAGVTQSPTHLIKTRGQQVTLRCSPKSGHDTVSWYQQALGQGPQFIFQYYEEEERQRGNFPDRFSGHQFPNYSSELNVNALLLGDSALYLCASSLGLTGAYEQYFGPGTRLTVT.

This sequence joins TRBV7-9 and TRBJ1-5, with D possibly being TRBD1 (5 bases). Trimming stripped 5 bases from V and 9 bases from J, with 23 bases between. The CDR3 spans 16 residues. The germline V gene has CDR1 SEHNR and CDR2 FQNEAQ (reference sequence). In DNA, the CDR3 is TGTGCCAGCAGCCAAGATTTAGGGCAGGGTAGTCGGCCCCAGCATTTT. Translation gives CASSQDLGQGSRPQHF. The whole variable domain, filled in from reference TRBV7-9 and TRBJ1-5, reads DTGVSQNPRHKITKRGQNVTFRCDPISEHNRLYWYRQTLGQGPEFLTYFQNEAQLEKSRLLSDRFSAERPKGSFSTLEIQRTEQGDSAMYLCASSQDLGQGSRPQHFGDGTRLSIL.

V and J are TRBV25-1 and TRBJ2-1, with 13 bases aligning to TRBD2. Per the germline V gene, CDR1 is MGHDK and CDR2 is SYGVNS. The junction had 4 bases not matched to a gene; V was cut back by 6 bases and J by 5 bases. This CDR3 spans 15 amino acids. The chain's CDR3 is CASSLLAGGDNEQFF. CDR3 bases: TGTGCCAGCAGCTTACTAGCGGGAGGGGACAATGAGCAGTTCTTC.